A single sample gave rise to the 10 T cell receptor beta chains below, sequenced in a study of healthy donors' naive CD4 and CD8 T cells. Starting from about 0.55 ug of total RNA, TCR libraries were made with linear amplification. One entry per CDR3 protein, called by TCRdb with MiXCR from the reads. The table lists some 190,000 distinct CDR3 sequences, around three quarters of them singletons. Material: naive CD4+ and CD8+ T cells sorted from blood, pooled from several donors. The receptors come from a pool of human donors in good health; the sample pools cells from several healthy donors.

Written as DNA, the CDR3 is TGTGCCAGCAGTTTTCCCCAGGGGTTGGGTGATCAGCCCCAGCATTTT. It translates to CASSFPQGLGDQPQHF. The chain uses TRBV6-2 or TRBV6-3 and TRBJ1-5; weak D call: TRBD1 (6 bases). The CDR3 consists of 16 residues. CDR1 MNHEY and CDR2 SVGEGT come from the germline V gene. Trimming removed 4 bases from V and 5 bases from J, with 18 bases in between.

The chain combines TRBV14 with TRBJ2-1, with 8 bases identical to TRBD2. The trim removed 1 base at V and 4 bases at J, leaving 18 bases unmatched. The length of the CDR3 is 20 residues. Germline assignment: CDR1 SGHDN and CDR2 FVKESK. This chain's CDR3 is CASSQGPGANSGTPYNEQFF. In DNA form, the CDR3 reads TGTGCCAGCAGCCAAGGTCCGGGGGCTAATAGCGGGACCCCTTACAATGAGCAGTTCTTC.

The J gene is TRBJ1-5, the V gene TRBV6-2 or TRBV6-3; possibly TRBD1 for D (5 bases). Germline lookup yields CDR1 MNHEY and CDR2 SVGEGT. The CDR3 totals 16 residues. The V end lost 2 bases, the J end lost 3 bases, and 14 bases lay between the germline ends. The CDR3 coding sequence is TGTGCCAGCAGTTACGGGGCCCCCACTCCCAATCAGCCCCAGCATTTT. This translates into CASSYGAPTPNQPQHF.

The chain links TRBV27 to TRBJ1-5; the match to TRBD1 covers 11 bases. CDR3 length: 15 residues. Germline trimming cut 5 bases from V and 5 bases from J; bases unmatched to any gene: 5. Germline V CDR1 and CDR2: MNHEY, SMNVEV (reference sequence). The CDR3 bases are TGTGCCAGCAGTCCCCCGGGACAGGGGGATCAGCCCCAGCATTTT. Amino acids: CASSPPGQGDQPQHF.

This clonotype was counted a few times. The rearrangement links TRBV30 to TRBJ2-1; the D gene is possibly TRBD2 (7 bases). V lost 3 bases to trimming and J lost 5 bases, with 14 bases between them. Looked up from germline, CDR1 is GTSNPN and CDR2 is SVGIG (reference sequence). The CDR3 has 14 amino acids. The DNA of the CDR3 is TGTGCCTGGAGGGGAGGGGGGATTAACAATGAGCAGTTCTTC. Protein sequence: CAWRGGGINNEQFF.

The chain carries TRBV6-5 and TRBJ2-5; possibly TRBD2 for D (6 bases). The germline gives CDR1 MNHEY, CDR2 SVGAGI. The V and J ends lost 4 bases and 2 bases respectively, with 17 bases between them. CDR3 length equals 16 residues. CDR3 DNA: TGTGCCAGCAGTTCGCGTCGGGAGCTACTACAAGAGACCCAGTACTTC. Translated: CASSSRRELLQETQYF.

V usage is TRBV30 and J usage is TRBJ2-7; TRBD1 aligns across 9 bases. Germline assignment: CDR1 GTSNPN and CDR2 SVGIG (reference sequence). The CDR3 length is 16 residues. J gave up 2 bases and V 4 bases, and 12 bases lay outside the gene matches. This CDR3 reads CAWTPLPGQGPYEQYF. CDR3 DNA sequence: TGTGCCTGGACCCCGCTACCGGGACAGGGTCCCTACGAGCAGTACTTC.

The chain links TRBV6-6 to TRBJ1-1; TRBD1 is a possible D gene (5 bases). The length of the CDR3 is 13 residues. Deletions cut 11 bases from V and 5 bases from J, with 18 bases between. CDR1 and CDR2 from the germline V gene are MNHNY and SVGAGI (reference sequence). CDR3 nucleotides: TGTGCCGGGGCGGCGCTCAGCTGGACTGAAGCTTTCTTT. This sequence encodes CAGAALSWTEAFF.

This clonotype was detected only once. V usage is TRBV29-1 and J usage is TRBJ2-3, with D unresolved. The CDR3 spans 14 residues. Trimming removed 3 bases at V and 2 bases at J, with 12 bases between. Germline loops: CDR1 SQVTM, CDR2 ANQGSEA. CDR3 amino acids: CSVDAGPDTDTQYF. DNA for the CDR3: TGCAGCGTTGACGCAGGCCCGGACACAGATACGCAGTATTTT.

The chain combines TRBV6-5 with TRBJ1-2; no firm D call. CDR1 and CDR2 (germline): MNHEY, SVGAGI. V was clipped by 6 bases and J by 0 bases, with 14 bases between them. There are 15 residues in the CDR3. Written as DNA, the CDR3 is TGTGCCAGCAGCATAGACGGAGGGCCTAACTATGGCTACACCTTC. Translation gives CASSIDGGPNYGYTF.